The present entry profiles one T cell receptor (beta chain) with its context. Original analysis: Estimation of nucleated cell counts was performed using reference gene primer amplification. Libraries were prepared by immunoSEQ multiplex PCR; TCRdb keeps only in-frame clonotypes and omits some of them. The DNA was the basis for D and trimming; V, J and clone size are from that table. The sample consists of 100,000 to 150,000 clones, around 91% of them appearing once. The CDR3 loop spans 14 amino acids. Trimming cost V 3 bases and J 8 bases, with 16 bases left between them. The germline gives CDR1 MNHEY, CDR2 SVGAGI. The sample is drawn from a study of blood T cell repertoires in COVID-19.

The receptor was derived from a man in his 70s with active or convalescent COVID-19. The V call is TRBV6-5, the J call TRBJ1-2, with D possibly TRBD1 on 6 matching bases. Sequencing was carried out using peripheral blood. In nucleotides, the CDR3 is TGTGCCAGCAGTTATTTCGGGGGGCGCGGAGGCTACACCTTC. As protein: CASSYFGGRGGYTF.